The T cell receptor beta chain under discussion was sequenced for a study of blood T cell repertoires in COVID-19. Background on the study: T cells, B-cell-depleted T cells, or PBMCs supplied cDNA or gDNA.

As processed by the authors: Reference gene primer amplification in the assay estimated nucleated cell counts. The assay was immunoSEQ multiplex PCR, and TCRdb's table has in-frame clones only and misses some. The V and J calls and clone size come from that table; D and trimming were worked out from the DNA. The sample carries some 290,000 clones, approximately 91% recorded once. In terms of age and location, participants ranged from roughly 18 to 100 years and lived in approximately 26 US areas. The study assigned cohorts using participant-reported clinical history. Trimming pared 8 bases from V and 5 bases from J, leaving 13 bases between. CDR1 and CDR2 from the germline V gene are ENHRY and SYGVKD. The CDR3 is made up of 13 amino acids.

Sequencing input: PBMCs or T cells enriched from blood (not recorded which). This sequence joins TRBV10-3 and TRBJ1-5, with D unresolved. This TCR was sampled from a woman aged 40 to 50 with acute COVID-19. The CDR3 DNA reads TGTGCCATCGGAGCGCTTGAAGATCAGCCCCAGCATTTT. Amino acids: CAIGALEDQPQHF.